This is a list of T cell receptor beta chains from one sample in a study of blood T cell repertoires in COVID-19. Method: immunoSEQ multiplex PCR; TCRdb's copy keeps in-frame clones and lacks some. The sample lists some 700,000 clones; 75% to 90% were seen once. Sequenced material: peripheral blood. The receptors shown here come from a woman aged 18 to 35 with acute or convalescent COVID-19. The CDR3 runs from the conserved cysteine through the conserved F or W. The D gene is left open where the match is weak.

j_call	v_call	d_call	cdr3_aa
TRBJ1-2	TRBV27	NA	CASSLYGGAFYGYTF
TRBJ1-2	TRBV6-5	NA	CASSYLPEAYYGYTF
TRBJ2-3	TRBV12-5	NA	CASGLAPGLLYF
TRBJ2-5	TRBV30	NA	CAWSGQVKETQYF
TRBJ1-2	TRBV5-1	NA	CASRQELNYGYTF
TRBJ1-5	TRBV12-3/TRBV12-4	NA	CASSLQENQPQHF
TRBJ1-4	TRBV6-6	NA	CASSYPRSSNEKLFF
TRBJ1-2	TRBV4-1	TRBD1	CASSQVPGQGGYTF
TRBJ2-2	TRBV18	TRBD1	CASSLQGSANTGELFF
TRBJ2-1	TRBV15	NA	CATSPRGSSYNEQFF
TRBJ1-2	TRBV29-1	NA	CSVEVSNHGYTF
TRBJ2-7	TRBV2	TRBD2	CASTAGAGETYEQYF
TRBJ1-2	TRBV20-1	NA	CSAPLEGGYTF
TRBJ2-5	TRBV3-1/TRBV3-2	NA	CASSQVLAPSVWETQYF
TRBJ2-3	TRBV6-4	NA	CASSEEQGKGPDTQYF
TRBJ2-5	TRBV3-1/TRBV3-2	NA	CASSQSGEVETQYF
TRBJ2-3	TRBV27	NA	CASSLLGALTDTQYF
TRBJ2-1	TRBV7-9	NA	CASREHSDEQFF
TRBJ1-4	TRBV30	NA	CAWNSQQGEKLFF
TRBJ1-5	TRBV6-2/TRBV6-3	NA	CASSYSGVSQPQHF
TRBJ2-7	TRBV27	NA	CASSLRGGEQYF
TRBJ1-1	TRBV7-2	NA	CASRREGGTEAFF
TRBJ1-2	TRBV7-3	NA	CASSLTPGGEGYTF
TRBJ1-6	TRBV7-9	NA	CASSLGRNNSPLHF
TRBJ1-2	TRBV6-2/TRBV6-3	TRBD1	CASSHPGQGSYGYTF
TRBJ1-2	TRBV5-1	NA	CASSLVGGGYTF
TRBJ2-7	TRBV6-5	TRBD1	CASSSDRGGDEQYF
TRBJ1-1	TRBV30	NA	CAWGSGAYTEAFF
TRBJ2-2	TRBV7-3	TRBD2	CASSLTPSGGLNTGELFF
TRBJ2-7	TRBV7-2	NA	CASSAAGVRYEQYF
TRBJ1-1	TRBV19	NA	CASSITGGVHTEAFF
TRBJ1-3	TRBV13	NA	CASSLGHLSSGNTIYF
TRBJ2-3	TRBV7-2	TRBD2	CASSFTRGGLGQYF
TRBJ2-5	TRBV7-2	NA	CASSYRGFGETQYF
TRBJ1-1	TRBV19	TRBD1	CASSPGTGRTEAFF
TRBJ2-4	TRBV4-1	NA	CASSQLPLAAKNIQYF
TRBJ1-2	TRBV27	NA	CASSSAPDIPYGYTF